The source of this T cell receptor (beta chain) is a study of response to subunit inactivated influenza vaccine. Study-level findings and limits: That few new T cells are recruited by each seasonal influenza vaccination was the authors' suggestion.

V lost 4 bases, J lost 6 bases, and 14 bases lay in between. The germline V gene has CDR1 SGHRS and CDR2 YFSETQ. The CDR3 contains 14 residues. TCRdb reprocessed the RT-PCR reads with MiXCR, giving one entry per CDR3 protein. Among fewer than 750,000 distinct CDR3 sequences listed, approximately 14% were seen once. At least ten counts were recorded for this clonotype. Its matching antigen is unknown. The clonotype comes from a man aged 50-60 years who received an inactivated influenza vaccine. The V call is TRBV5-1, the J call TRBJ2-1; a weak D match, TRBD1 (6 bases). Source: PBMCs from blood, taken 11 to 12 days after vaccination. CDR3 loop: CASSPIAGVNEQFF. CDR3 coding DNA: TGCGCCAGCAGCCCCATTGCAGGGGTCAATGAGCAGTTCTTC.